This record covers a single TCR beta chain. Its antigen is not identified. TCRdb re-called the 5' RACE reads with MiXCR, one entry per CDR3 protein. The sample includes hundreds of thousands of distinct CDR3 sequences, approximately 29% of them seen just once. The data were taken from a study of T-cell memory formation after mild COVID-19. General study results and limits: Mainly in CM and EM were contracting CD4+ clones; CD8+ were in EMRA.

Germline V gives CDR1 SQVTM, CDR2 ANQGSEA. Deletions cut 4 bases from V and 6 bases from J, with 22 bases between. The CDR3 loop spans 15 amino acids. Sequenced sample: PBMCs or a T cell subset sorted from them (not recorded which). This sequence was found in an adult woman who had mild COVID-19 (a few samples of this study predate the infection). Cell type and time point are not known. The chain combines TRBV29-1 with TRBJ2-7; D is possibly TRBD2 (5 bases). CDR3: CSVGPGKFGVREQYF. The CDR3 DNA sequence: TGCAGCGTTGGGCCCGGGAAGTTTGGGGTCCGCGAGCAGTACTTC.